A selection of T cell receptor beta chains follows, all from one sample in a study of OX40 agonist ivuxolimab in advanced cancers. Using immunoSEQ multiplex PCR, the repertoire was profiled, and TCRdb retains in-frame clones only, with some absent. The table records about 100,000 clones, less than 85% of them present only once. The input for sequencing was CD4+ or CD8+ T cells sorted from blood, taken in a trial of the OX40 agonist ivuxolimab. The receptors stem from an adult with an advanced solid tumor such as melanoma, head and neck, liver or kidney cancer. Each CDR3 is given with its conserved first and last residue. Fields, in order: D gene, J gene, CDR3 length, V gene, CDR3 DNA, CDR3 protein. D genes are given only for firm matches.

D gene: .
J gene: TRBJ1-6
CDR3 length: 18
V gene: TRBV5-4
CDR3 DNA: TGTGCCAGCAGCTCGGACACCACACCTCGACCCTATAATTCACCCCTCCACTTT
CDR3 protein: CASSSDTTPRPYNSPLHF

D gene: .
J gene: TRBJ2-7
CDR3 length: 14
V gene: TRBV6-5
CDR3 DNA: TGTGCCAGCAGTGCGGCGGAGGTCCCCTACGAGCAGTACTTC
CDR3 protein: CASSAAEVPYEQYF

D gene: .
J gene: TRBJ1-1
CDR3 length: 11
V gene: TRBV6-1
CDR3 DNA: TGTGCCAGCGAGTGGGCCACTGAAGCTTTCTTT
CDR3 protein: CASEWATEAFF

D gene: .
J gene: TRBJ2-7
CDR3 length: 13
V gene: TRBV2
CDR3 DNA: TGTGCCAGCGCACGACTCTACGCCTACGAGCAGTACTTC
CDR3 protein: CASARLYAYEQYF

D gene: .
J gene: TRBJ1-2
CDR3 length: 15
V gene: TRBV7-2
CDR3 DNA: TGTGCCAGCAGCTTAGCGCGTTCGGGGAGCTATGGCTACACCTTC
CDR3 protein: CASSLARSGSYGYTF

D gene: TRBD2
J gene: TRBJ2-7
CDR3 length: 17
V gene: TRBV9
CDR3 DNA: TGTGCCAGCAGCGCTGGAGATGGACTAGCGGGAGTCTACGAGCAGTACTTC
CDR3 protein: CASSAGDGLAGVYEQYF

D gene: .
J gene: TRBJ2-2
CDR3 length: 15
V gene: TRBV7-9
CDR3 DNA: TGTGCCAGCAGCAAAACCACCCGTAACACCGGGGAGCTGTTTTTT
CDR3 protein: CASSKTTRNTGELFF

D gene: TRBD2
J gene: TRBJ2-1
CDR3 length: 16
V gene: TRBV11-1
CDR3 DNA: TGTGCCAGCAGCTCAAGCACGGGACTAGCGGTGTATGAGCAGTTCTTC
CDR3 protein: CASSSSTGLAVYEQFF

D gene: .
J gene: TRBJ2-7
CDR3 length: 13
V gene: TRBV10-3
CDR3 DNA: TGTGCCATCGCCAGGCAGGGAGCACACGAGCAGTACTTC
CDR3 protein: CAIARQGAHEQYF

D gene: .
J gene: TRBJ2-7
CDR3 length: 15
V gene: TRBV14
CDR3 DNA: TGTGCCAGCAGGGACCGGGACTCCCCCTCCTACGAGCAGTACTTC
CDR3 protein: CASRDRDSPSYEQYF

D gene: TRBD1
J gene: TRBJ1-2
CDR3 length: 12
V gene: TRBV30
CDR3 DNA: TGTGCCGGATGGACAGGAGCGAATGGCTACACCTTC
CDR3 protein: CAGWTGANGYTF

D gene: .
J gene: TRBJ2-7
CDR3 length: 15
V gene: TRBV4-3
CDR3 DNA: TGCGCCAGCAGCCAAGATCTCGCTATCGCCTACGAGCAGTACTTC
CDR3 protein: CASSQDLAIAYEQYF

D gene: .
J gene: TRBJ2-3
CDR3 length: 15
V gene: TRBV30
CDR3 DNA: TGTGCCTGGAGTGGAAACAGGGTAGGACGCGATACGCAGTATTTT
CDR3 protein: CAWSGNRVGRDTQYF

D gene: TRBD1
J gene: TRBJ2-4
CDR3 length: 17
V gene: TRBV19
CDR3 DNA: TGTGCCAGTTCTCCTTCTACCCCGGGACAGGGACGCAACATTCAGTACTTC
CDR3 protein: CASSPSTPGQGRNIQYF

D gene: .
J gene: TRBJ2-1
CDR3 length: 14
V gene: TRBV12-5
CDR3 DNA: TGTGCTAGTGGTCCCCCGGACTTTTACAATGAGCAGTTCTTC
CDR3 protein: CASGPPDFYNEQFF

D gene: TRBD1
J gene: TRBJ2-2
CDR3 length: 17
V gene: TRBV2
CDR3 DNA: TGTGCCAGCCATCTCGGAGGAAACAGGGGAGTCACCGGGGAGCTGTTTTTT
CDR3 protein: CASHLGGNRGVTGELFF

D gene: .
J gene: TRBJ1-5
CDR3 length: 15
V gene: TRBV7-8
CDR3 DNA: TGTGCCAGCAGCTCCGGGGGTGTGGGGGACCAGCCCCAGCATTTT
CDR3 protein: CASSSGGVGDQPQHF

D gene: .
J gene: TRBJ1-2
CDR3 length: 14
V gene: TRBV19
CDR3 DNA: TGTGCCAGTAGTGGCTCAGGGGATAACTATGGCTACACCTTC
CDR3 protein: CASSGSGDNYGYTF

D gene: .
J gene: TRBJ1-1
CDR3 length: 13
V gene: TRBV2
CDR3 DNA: TGTGCCAGCAGTGCGGAGACGAACACTGAAGCTTTCTTT
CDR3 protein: CASSAETNTEAFF

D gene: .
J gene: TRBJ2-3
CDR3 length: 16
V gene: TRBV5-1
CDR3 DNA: TGCGCCAGCAGTGAGTCAGCGGGCCTTAGCACAGATACGCAGTATTTT
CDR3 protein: CASSESAGLSTDTQYF

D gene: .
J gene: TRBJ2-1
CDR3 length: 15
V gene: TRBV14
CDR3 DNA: TGTGCCAGCAGCCAGGTCAGGGGTCGCCACAATGAGCAGTTCTTC
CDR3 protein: CASSQVRGRHNEQFF

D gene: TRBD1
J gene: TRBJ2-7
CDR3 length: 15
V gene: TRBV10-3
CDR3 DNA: TGTGCCATCAGTGAGGGGGACAGGGTGTCCTACGAGCAGTACTTC
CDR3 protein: CAISEGDRVSYEQYF

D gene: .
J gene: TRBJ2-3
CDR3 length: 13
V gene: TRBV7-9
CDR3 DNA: TGTGCCAGCAGCCTACCGCCGGGGGATACGCAGTATTTT
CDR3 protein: CASSLPPGDTQYF